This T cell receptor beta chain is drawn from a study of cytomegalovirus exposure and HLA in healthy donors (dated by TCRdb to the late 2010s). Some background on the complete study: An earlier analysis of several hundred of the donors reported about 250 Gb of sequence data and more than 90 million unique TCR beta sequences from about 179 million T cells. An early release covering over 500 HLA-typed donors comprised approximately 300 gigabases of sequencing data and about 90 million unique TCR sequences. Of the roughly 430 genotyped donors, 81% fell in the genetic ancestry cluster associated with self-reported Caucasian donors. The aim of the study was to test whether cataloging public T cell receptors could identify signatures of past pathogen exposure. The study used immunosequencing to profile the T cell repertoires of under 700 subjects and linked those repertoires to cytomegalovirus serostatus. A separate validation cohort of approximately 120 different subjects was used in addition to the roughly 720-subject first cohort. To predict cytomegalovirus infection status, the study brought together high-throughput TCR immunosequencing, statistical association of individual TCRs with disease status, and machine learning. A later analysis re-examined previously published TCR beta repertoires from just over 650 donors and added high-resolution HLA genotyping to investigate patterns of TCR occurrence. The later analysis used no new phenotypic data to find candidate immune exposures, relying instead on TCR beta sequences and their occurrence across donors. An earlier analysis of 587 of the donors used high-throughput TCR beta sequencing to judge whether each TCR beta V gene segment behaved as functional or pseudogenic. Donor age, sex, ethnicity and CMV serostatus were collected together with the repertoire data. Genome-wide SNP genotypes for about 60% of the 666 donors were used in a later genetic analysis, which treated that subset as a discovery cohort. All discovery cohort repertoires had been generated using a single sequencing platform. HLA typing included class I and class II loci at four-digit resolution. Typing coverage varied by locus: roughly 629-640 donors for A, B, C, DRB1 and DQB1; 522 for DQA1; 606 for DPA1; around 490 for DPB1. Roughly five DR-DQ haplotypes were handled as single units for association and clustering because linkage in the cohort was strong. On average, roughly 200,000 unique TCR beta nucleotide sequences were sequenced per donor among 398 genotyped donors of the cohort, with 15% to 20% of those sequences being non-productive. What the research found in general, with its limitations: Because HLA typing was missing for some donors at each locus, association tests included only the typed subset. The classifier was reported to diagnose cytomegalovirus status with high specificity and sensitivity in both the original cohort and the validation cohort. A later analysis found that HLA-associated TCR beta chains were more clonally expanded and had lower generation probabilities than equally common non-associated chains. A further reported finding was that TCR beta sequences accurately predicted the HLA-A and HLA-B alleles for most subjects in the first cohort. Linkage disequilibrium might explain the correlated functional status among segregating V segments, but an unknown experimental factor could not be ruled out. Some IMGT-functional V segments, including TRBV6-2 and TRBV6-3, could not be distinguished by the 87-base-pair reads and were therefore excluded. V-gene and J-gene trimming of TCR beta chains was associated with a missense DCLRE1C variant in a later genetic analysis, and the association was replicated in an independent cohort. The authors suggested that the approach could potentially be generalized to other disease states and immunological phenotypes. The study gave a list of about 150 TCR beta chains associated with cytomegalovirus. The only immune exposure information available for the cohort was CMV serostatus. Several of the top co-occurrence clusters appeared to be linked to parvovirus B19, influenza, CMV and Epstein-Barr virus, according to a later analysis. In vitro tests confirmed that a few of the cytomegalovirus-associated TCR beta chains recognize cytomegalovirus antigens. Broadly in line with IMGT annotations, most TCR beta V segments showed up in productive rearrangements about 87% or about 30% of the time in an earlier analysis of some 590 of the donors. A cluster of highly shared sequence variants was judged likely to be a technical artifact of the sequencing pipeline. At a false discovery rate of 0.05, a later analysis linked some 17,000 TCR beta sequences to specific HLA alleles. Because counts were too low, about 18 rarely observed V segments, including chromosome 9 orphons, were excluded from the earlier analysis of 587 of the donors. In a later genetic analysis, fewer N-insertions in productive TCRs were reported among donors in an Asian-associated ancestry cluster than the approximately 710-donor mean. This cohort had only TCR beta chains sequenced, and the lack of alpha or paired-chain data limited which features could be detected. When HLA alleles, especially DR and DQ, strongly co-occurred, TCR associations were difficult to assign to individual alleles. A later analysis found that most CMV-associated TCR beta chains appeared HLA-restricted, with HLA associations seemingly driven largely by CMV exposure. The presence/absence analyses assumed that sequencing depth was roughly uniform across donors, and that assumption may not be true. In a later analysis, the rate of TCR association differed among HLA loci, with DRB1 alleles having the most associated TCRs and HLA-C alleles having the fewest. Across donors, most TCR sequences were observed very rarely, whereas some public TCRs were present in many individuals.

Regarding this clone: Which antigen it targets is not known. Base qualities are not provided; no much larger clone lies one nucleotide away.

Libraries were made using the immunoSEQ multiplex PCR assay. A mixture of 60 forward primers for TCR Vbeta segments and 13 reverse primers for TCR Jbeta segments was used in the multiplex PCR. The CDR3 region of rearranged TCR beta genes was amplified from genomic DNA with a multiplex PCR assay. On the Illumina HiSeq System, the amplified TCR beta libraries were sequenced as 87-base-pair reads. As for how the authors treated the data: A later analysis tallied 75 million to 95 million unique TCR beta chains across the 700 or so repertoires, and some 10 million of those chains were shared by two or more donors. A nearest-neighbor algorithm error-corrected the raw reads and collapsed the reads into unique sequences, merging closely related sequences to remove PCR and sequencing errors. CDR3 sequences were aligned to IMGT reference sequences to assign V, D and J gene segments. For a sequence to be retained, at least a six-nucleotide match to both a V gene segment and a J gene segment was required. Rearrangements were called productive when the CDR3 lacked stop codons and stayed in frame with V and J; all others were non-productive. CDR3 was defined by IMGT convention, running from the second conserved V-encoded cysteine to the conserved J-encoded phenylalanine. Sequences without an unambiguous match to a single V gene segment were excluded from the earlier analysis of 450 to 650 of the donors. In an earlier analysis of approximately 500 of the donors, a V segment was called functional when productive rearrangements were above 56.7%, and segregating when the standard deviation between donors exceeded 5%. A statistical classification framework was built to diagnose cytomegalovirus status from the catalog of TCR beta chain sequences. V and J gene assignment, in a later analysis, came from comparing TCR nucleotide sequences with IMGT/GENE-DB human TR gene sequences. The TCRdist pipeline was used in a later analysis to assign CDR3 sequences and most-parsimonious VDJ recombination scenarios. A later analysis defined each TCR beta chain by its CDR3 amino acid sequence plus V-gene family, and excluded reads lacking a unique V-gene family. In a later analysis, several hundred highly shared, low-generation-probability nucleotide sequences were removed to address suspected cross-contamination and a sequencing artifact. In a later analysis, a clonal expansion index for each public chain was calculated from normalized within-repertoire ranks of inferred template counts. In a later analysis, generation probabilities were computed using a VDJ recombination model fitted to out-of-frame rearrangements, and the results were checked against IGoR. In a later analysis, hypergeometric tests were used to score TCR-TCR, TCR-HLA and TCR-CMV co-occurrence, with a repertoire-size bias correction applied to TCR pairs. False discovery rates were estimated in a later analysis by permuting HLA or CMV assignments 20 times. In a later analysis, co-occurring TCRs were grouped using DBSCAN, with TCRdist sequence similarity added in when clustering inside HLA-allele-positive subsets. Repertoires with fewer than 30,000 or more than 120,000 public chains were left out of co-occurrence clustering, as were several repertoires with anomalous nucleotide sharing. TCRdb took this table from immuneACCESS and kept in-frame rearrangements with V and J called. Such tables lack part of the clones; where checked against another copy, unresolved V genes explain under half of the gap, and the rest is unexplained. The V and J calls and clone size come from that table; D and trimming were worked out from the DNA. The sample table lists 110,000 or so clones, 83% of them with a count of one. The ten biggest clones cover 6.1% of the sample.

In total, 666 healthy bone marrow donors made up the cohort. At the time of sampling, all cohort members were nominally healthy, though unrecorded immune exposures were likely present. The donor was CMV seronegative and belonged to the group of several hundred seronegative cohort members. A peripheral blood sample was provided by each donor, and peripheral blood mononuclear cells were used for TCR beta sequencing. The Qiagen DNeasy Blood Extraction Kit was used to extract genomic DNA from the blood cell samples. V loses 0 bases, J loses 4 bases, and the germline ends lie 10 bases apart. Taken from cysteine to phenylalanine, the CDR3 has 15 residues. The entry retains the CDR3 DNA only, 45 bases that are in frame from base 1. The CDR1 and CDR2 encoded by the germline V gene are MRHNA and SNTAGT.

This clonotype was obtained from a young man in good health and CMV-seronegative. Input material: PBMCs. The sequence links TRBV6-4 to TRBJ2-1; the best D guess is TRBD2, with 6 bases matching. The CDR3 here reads CASSDSSGRYNEQFF. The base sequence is TGTGCCAGCAGTGACTCGTCAGGGAGGTACAATGAGCAGTTCTTC.